This T cell receptor beta chain emerged from a study of T cells in Graves' hyperthyroidism and ophthalmopathy. Whole-study results and caveats: Median prediction lead before ophthalmopathy onset was 6 to 8 months with the model.

A note on this clonotype: The antigen is undetermined. The junction does not match germline at one end; this may be a read error.

Graves' hyperthyroidism showing no ophthalmopathy progression within 18 months was considered stable. RNA transcripts gave rise to amplified TCR beta CDR3 regions. Initially, a first-round RT-PCR of the TCR CDR3 employed the HTBI primer set. TCRdb ran MiXCR on the multiplex PCR reads and lists one entry per CDR3 protein. Altogether about 760,000 distinct CDR3 sequences are present, roughly a third being singletons, with the ten largest covering 31%. Sequencing was performed on blood. The sequence was obtained from a woman aged 40 to 50 with Graves' hyperthyroidism.

This CDR3 is CATSRDRVNTGELSW. The CDR3 bases are TGTGCCACCAGCAGGGACAGGGTAAACACCGGGGAGCTGTCTTGG. The V call is TRBV15, the J call TRBJ2-2, with 8 bases matching TRBD1. Looked up from germline, CDR1 is LNHNV and CDR2 is YYDKDF (reference sequence). The CDR3 contains 15 residues.